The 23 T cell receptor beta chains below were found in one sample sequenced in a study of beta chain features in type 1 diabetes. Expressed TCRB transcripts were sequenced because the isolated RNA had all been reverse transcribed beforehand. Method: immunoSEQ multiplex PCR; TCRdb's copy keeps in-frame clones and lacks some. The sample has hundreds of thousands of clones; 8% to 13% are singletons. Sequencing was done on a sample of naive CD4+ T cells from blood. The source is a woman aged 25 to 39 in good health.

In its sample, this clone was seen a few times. The CDR3 coding sequence is TGTGCCAGTAGTACTGGGGACAGCCTCCAAGAGACCCAGTACTTC. Protein: CASSTGDSLQETQYF. The V gene is TRBV19, the J gene TRBJ2-5, with 7 bases aligning to TRBD1. The CDR3 consists of 15 residues. Germline V CDR1 and CDR2: LNHDA, SQIVND (reference sequence). V was clipped by 4 bases and J by 1 base; unmatched bases: 6. The whole variable domain, filled in from reference TRBV19 and TRBJ2-5, reads DGGITQSPKYLFRKEGQNVTLSCEQNLNHDAMYWYRQDPGQGLRLIYYSQIVNDFQKGDIAEGYSVSREKKESFPLTVTSAQKNPTAFYLCASSTGDSLQETQYFGPGTRLLVL.

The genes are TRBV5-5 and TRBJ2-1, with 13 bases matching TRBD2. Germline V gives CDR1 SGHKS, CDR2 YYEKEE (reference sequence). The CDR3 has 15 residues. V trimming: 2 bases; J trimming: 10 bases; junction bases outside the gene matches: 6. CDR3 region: CASSFGLAGAWEQFF. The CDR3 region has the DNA TGTGCCAGCAGCTTTGGACTAGCGGGAGCATGGGAGCAGTTCTTC. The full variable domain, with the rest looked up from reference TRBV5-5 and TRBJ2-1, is DAGVTQSPTHLIKTRGQQVTLRCSPISGHKSVSWYQQVLGQGPQFIFQYYEKEERGRGNFPDRFSARQFPNYSSELNVNALLLGDSALYLCASSFGLAGAWEQFFGPGTRLTVL.

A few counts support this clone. The CDR3 spells CASKVVAAHNEQFF. In DNA, the CDR3 is TGTGCCAGTAAGGTAGTAGCGGCTCACAATGAGCAGTTCTTC. The V gene is TRBV19, the J gene TRBJ2-1; D may be TRBD2 (6 bases). V was pared by 7 bases and J by 5 bases, with 15 bases between. Per the germline V gene, CDR1 is LNHDA and CDR2 is SQIVND (reference sequence). CDR3 size: 14 residues.

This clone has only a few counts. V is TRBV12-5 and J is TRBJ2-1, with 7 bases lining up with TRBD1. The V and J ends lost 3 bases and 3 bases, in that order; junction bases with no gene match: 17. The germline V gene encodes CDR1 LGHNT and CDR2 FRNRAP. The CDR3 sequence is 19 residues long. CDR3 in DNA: TGTGCTAGTGGTTTACTACGGGCAGGACCGGGACAGCGCTACAATGAGCAGTTCTTC. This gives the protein CASGLLRAGPGQRYNEQFF.

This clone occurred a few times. The CDR3 loop reads CASSPRGGSTDTQYF. The CDR3 nucleotides are TGTGCCAGCAGCCCCCGCGGGGGGAGCACAGATACGCAGTATTTT. The V gene is TRBV11-2, the J gene TRBJ2-3, with TRBD2 identical over 8 bases. The germline V gene has CDR1 SGHAT and CDR2 FQNNGV. The J segment lost 0 bases and the V segment lost 5 bases, leaving 4 bases of the junction unmatched. The CDR3 is 15 amino acids. Combining the CDR3 with reference TRBV11-2 and TRBJ2-3 gives the whole variable domain EAGVAQSPRYKIIEKRQSVAFWCNPISGHATLYWYQQILGQGPKLLIQFQNNGVVDDSQLPKDRFSAERLKGVDSTLKIQPAKLEDSAVYLCASSPRGGSTDTQYFGPGTRLTVL.

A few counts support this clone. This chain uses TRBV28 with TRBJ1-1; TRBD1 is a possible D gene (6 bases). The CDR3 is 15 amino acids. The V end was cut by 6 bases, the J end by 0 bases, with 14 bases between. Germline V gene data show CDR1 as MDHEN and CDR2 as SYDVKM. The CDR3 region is CASSPPGTLNTEAFF. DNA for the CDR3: TGTGCCAGCAGCCCTCCCGGGACATTGAACACTGAAGCTTTCTTT.

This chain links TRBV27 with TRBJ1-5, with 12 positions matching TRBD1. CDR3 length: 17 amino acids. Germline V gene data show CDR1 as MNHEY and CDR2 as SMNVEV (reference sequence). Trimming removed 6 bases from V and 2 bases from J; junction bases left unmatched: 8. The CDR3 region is CASRPGTGGYGNQPQHF. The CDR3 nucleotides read TGTGCCAGCAGACCCGGGACAGGGGGCTATGGCAATCAGCCCCAGCATTTT.

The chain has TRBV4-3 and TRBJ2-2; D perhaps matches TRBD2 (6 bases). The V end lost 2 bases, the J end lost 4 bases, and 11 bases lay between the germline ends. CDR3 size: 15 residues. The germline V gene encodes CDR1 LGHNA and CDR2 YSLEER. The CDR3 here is CASSQNRLVTGELFF. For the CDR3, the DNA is TGCGCCAGCAGCCAAAATCGACTAGTCACCGGGGAGCTGTTTTTT.

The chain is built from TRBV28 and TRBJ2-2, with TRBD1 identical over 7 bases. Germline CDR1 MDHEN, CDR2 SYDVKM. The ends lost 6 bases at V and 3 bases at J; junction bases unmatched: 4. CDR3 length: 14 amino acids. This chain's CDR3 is CASSPGQHTGELFF. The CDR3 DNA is TGTGCCAGCAGCCCGGGACAGCACACCGGGGAGCTGTTTTTT.

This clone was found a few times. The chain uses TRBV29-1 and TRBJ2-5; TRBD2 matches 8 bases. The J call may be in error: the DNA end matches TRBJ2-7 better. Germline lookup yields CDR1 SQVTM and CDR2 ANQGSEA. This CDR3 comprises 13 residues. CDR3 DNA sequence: TGCAGCGTGAGCGGGAGAGGGGCCTACGAGCAGTACTTC. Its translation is CSVSGRGAYEQYF.

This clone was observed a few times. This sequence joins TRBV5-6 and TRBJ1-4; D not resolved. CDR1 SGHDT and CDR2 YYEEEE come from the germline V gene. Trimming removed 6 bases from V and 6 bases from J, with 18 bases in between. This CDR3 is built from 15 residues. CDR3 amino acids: CASNPSGRLDEKLFF. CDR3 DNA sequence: TGTGCCAGCAACCCGTCGGGTCGCCTTGATGAAAAACTGTTTTTT. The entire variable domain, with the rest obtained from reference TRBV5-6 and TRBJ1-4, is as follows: DAGVTQSPTHLIKTRGQQVTLRCSPKSGHDTVSWYQQALGQGPQFIFQYYEEEERQRGNFPDRFSGHQFPNYSSELNVNALLLGDSALYLCASNPSGRLDEKLFFGSGTQLSVL.

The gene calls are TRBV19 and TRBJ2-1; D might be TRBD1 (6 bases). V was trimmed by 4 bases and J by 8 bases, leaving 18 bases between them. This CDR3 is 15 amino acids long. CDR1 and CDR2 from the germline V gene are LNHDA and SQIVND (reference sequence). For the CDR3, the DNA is TGTGCCAGTAGTAGGACAGTCGGGTGGGTCGATGAGCAGTTCTTC. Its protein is CASSRTVGWVDEQFF.

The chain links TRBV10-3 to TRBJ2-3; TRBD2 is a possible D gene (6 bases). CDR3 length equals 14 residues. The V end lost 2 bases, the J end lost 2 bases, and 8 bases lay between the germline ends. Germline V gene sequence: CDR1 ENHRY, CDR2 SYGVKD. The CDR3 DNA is TGTGCCATCAGTGAGCCGGGGGACACAGATACGCAGTATTTT. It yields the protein CAISEPGDTDTQYF.

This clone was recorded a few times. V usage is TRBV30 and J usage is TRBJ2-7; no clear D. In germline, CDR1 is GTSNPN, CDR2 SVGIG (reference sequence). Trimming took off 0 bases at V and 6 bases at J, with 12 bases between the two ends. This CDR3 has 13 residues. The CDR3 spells CAWSVKQSSEQYF. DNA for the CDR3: TGTGCCTGGAGTGTAAAACAGAGCTCCGAGCAGTACTTC.

CDR3 region: CASSPRGAYNEQFF. The CDR3 DNA follows: TGTGCCAGCAGTCCCCGGGGGGCCTACAATGAGCAGTTCTTC. The chain joins TRBV28 to TRBJ2-1; 7 nucleotides line up with TRBD2. Germline V gives CDR1 MDHEN, CDR2 SYDVKM. Trimming at V came to 5 bases and at J to 2 bases, leaving 3 bases not matched to a gene. The CDR3 extends over 14 amino acids.

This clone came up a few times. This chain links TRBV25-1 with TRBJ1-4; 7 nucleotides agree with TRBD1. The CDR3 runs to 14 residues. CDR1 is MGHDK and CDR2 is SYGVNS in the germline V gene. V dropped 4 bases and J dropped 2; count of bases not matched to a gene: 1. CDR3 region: CASSGGQTNEKLFF. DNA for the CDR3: TGTGCCAGCAGTGGGGGACAGACTAATGAAAAACTGTTTTTT. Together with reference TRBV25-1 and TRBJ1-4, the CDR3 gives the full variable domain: EADIYQTPRYLVIGTGKKITLECSQTMGHDKMYWYQQDPGMELHLIHYSYGVNSTEKGDLSSESTVSRIRTEHFPLTLESARPSHTSQYLCASSGGQTNEKLFFGSGTQLSVL.

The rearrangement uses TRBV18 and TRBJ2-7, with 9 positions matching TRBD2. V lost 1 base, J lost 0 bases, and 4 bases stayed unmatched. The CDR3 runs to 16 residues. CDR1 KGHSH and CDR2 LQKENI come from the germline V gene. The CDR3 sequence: CASSPLLAGSSYEQYF. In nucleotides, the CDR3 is TGTGCCAGCTCACCACTTCTAGCGGGGAGCTCCTACGAGCAGTACTTC.

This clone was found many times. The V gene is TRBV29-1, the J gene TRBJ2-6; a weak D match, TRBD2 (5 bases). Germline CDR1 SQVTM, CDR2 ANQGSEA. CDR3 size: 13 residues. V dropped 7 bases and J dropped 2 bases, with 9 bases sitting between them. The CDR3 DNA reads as TGCAGCGCACGGGATCCTGGGGCCAACGTCCTGACTTTC. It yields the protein CSARDPGANVLTF.

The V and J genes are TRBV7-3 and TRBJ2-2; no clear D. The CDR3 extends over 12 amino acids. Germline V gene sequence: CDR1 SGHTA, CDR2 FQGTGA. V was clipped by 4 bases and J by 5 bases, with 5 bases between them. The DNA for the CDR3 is TGTGCCAGCAGCTCCCGTACCGGGGAGCTGTTTTTT. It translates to CASSSRTGELFF.

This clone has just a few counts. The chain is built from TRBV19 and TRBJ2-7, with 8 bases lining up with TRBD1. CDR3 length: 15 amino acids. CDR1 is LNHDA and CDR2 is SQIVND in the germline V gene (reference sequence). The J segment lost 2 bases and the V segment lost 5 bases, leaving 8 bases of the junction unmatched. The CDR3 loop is CASSVSRTGTYEQYF. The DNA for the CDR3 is TGTGCCAGTAGTGTCTCTCGGACAGGGACCTACGAGCAGTACTTC.

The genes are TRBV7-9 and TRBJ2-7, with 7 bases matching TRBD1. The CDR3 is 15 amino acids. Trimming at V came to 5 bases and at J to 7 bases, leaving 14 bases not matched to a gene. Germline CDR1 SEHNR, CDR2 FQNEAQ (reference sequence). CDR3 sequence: CASSPGDSTLREQYF. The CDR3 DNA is TGTGCCAGCAGCCCTGGGGACAGTACCCTACGAGAGCAGTACTTC.

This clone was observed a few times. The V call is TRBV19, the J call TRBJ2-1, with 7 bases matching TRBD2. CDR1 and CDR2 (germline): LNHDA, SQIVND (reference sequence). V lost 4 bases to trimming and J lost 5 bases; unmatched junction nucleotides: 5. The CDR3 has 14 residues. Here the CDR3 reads CASSSGRGNNEQFF. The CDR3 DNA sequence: TGTGCCAGTAGTAGCGGGAGAGGTAACAATGAGCAGTTCTTC.

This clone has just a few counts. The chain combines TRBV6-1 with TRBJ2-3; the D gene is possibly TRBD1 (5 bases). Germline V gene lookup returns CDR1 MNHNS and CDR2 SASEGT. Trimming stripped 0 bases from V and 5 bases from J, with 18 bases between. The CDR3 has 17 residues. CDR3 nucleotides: TGTGCCAGCAGTGAAGCTGTGACAGCGATCGTTGGAGATACGCAGTATTTT. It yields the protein CASSEAVTAIVGDTQYF.